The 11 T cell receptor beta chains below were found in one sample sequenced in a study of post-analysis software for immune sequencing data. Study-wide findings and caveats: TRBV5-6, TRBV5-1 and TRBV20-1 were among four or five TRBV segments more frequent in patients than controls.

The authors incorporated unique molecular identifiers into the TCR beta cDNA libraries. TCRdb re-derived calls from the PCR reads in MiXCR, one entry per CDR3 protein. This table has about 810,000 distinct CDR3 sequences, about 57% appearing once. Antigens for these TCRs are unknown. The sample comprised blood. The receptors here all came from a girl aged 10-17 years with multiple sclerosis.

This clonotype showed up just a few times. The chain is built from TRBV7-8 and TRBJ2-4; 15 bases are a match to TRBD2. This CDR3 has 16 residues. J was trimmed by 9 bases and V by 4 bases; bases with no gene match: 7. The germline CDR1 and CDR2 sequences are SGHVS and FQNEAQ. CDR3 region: CASSSRTSGGAGIQYF. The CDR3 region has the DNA TGTGCCAGCAGCTCCAGGACTAGCGGGGGGGCAGGCATTCAGTACTTC.

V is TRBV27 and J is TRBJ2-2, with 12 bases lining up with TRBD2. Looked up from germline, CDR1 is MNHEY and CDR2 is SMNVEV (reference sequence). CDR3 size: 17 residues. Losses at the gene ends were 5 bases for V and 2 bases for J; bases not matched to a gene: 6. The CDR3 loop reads CASSDLAGGFNTGELFF. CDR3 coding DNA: TGTGCCAGCAGTGACCTAGCGGGAGGGTTTAACACCGGGGAGCTGTTTTTT.

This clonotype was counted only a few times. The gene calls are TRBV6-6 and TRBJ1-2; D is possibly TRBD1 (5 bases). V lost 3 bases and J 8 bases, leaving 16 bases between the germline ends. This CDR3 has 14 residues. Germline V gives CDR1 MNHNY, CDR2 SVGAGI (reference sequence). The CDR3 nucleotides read TGTGCCAGCAGTTATTTTGGGGCAGGAGACGGCTACACCTTC. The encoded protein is CASSYFGAGDGYTF.

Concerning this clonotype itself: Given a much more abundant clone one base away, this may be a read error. DNA of the CDR3: TGTGCCAGCAGTTTGGGGCTGGGCAGGGGGCAGAATGAGCAGTTCTTC. It translates to CASSLGLGRGQNEQFF. V gene TRBV12-3 or TRBV12-4 combines with J gene TRBJ2-1, with 8 bases identical to TRBD1. J lost 7 bases, V lost 3 bases, and 11 bases had no gene match. There are 16 residues in the CDR3.

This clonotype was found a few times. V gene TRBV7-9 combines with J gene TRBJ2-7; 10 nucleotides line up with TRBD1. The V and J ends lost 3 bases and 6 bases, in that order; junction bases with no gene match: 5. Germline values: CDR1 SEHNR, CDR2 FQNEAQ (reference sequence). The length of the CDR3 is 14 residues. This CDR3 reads CASSFAGTGVEQYF. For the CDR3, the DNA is TGTGCCAGCAGCTTTGCCGGGACAGGGGTCGAGCAGTACTTC.

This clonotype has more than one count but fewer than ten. CDR3 loop: CAIRRDPRSYEQYF. DNA for the CDR3: TGTGCCATCAGGAGGGACCCCCGTTCCTACGAGCAGTACTTC. The chain is built from TRBV10-3 and TRBJ2-7; the D call may be TRBD1 or TRBD2 (5 bases each). CDR1 and CDR2 from the germline V gene are ENHRY and SYGVKD. This CDR3 has 14 amino acids. V lost 6 bases, J lost 1 base, and 13 bases lay in between.

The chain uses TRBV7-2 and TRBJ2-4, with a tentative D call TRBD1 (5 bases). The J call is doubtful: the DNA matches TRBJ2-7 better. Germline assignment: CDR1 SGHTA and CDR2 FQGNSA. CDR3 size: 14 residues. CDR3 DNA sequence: TGTGCCAGCAGCTTCAGGGTAGAATCGGGCGAGCAGTACTTC. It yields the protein CASSFRVESGEQYF.

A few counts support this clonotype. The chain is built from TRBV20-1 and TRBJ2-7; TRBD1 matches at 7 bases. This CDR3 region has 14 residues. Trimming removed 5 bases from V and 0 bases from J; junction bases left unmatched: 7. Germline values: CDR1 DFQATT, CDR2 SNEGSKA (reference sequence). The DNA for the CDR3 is TGCAGTGCTCTCCACAGGGGTTCCTCCTACGAGCAGTACTTC. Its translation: CSALHRGSSYEQYF.

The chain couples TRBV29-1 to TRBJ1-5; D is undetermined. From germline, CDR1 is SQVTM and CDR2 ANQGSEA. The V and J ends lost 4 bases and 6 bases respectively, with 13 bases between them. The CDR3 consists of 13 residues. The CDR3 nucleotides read TGCAGCGTTGTTCCGGGGTCAGGTCAGCCCCAGCATTTT. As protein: CSVVPGSGQPQHF.

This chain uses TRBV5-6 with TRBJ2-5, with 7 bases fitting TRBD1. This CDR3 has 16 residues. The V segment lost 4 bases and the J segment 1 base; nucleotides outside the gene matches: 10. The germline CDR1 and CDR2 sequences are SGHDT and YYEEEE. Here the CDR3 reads CASSRYRGRGQETQYF. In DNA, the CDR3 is TGTGCCAGCAGCCGATACAGGGGCCGGGGCCAAGAGACCCAGTACTTC.

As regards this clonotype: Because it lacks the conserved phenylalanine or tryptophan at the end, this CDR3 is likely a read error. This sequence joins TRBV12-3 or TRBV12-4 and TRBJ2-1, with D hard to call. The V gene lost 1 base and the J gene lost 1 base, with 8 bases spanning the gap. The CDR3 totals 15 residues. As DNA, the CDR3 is TGTGCCAGCAGTTTAGTCTCGGCATCCTACAATGAGCAGTTCTGC. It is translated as CASSLVSASYNEQFC.